This section outlines one T cell receptor beta chain sequence together with its context. Using immunoSEQ multiplex PCR, the repertoire was profiled, and TCRdb retains in-frame clones only, with some absent. The sample yields 700,000 or so clones, roughly 88% seen once. Losses at the gene ends were 3 bases for V and 6 bases for J; bases not matched to a gene: 8. This CDR3 comprises 15 residues. Germline loops: CDR1 SGHAT, CDR2 FQNNGV. These data belong to a study of shared T cell receptors in the human thymus. The data were also submitted as part of a second study, on human thymus T cells. From that paper: All donors were healthy Finnish infants who were undergoing corrective surgery to treat congenital heart defects.

J is TRBJ2-1 and V is TRBV11-2; 7 nucleotides line up with TRBD1. Sequenced: thymocytes. The TCR comes from a girl in the first two years of life with a congenital heart defect. The CDR3 DNA is TGTGCCAGCAGCTTGAGACAGGGTGGTCCCAATGAGCAGTTCTTC. Its protein product is CASSLRQGGPNEQFF.